This T cell receptor beta chain was obtained from a study of cytomegalovirus exposure and HLA in healthy donors. Overall study: Previous work identified 95 million to 120 million unique TCR beta sequences from approximately 190 million T cells.

To note about this clone: Its target is not known.

Study results and limitations: There were reportedly fewer N-insertions in an Asian-associated ancestry cluster than the roughly 700-donor mean, in a later analysis.

This PCR relied on a set of 60 Vbeta primers and 13 Jbeta primers. In the original workflow: Approximately 9.9 million of some 80 million unique TCR beta chains were shared, per a later count. Produced via immunoSEQ multiplex PCR; TCRdb's table is partial and in-frame only. V and J calls and clone size are copied from that table; D and trimming were computed from the DNA. The sample consists of some 110,000 clones, about three fifths of them appearing once. This receptor was obtained from a woman in her thirties or forties in good health and CMV-seropositive. Material: PBMCs.

CDR3 nucleotides: TGTGCCAGCAGTTTGCGGGATACCTACGAGCAGTACTTC. It specifies CASSLRDTYEQYF. The genes are TRBV28 and TRBJ2-7, with D perhaps TRBD2 (6 bases). V gave up 3 bases and J gave up 2 bases, with 8 bases separating them. This CDR3 has 13 residues. Germline lookup yields CDR1 MDHEN and CDR2 SYDVKM.